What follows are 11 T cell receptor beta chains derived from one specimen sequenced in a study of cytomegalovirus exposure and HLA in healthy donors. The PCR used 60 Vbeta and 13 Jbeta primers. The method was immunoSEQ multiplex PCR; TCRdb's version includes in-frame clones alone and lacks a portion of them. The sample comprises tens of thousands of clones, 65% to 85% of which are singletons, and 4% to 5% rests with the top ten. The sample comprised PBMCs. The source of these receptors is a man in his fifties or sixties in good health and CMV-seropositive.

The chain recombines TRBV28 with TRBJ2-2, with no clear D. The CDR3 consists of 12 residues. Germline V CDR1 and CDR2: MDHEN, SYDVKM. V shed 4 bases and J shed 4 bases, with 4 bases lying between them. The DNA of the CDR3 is TGTGCCAGCAGTTACGGCACCGGGGAGCTGTTTTTT. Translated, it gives CASSYGTGELFF.

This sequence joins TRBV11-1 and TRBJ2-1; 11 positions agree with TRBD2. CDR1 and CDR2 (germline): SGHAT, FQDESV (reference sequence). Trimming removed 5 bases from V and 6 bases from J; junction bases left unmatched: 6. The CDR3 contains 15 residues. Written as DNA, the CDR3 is TGTGCCAGCAGCACTAGCGGGAGTTGGTTCAATGAGCAGTTCTTC. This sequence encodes CASSTSGSWFNEQFF.

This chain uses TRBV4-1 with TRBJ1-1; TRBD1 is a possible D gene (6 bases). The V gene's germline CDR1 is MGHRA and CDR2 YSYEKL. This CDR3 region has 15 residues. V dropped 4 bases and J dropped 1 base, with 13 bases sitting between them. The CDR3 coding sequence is TGCGCCAGCAGCCGCGGGCAGGGGACGAACACTGAAGCTTTCTTT. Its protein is CASSRGQGTNTEAFF.

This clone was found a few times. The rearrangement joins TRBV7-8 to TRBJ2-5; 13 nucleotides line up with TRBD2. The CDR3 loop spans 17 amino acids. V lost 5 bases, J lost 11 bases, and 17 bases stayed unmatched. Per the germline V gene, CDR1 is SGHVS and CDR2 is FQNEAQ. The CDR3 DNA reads TGTGCCAGCAGCCTCGATTCATGGACTAGCGGGAGTGTGGAGCAGTACTTC. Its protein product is CASSLDSWTSGSVEQYF. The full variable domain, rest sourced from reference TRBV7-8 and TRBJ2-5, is GAGVSQSPRYKVAKRGQDVALRCDPISGHVSLFWYQQALGQGPEFLTYFQNEAQLDKSGLPSDRFFAERPEGSVSTLKIQRTQQEDSAVYLCASSLDSWTSGSVEQYFGPGTRLLVL.

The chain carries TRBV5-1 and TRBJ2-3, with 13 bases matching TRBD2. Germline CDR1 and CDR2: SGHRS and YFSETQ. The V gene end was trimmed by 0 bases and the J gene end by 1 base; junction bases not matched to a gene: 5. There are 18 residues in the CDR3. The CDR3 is CASSLGLAGGGGTDTQYF. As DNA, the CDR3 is TGCGCCAGCAGCTTGGGACTAGCGGGAGGTGGGGGCACAGATACGCAGTATTTT.

The CDR3 coding sequence is TGTGCCAGCGGGGTATACAGGGGAGGGGAGCTGTTTTTT. Protein product: CASGVYRGGELFF. The V and J genes are TRBV7-8 and TRBJ2-2; 7 bases map to TRBD1. The V and J ends lost 8 bases and 8 bases, in that order; junction bases with no gene match: 8. Germline-derived CDR1 and CDR2 are SGHVS and FQNEAQ. CDR3 length: 13 amino acids.

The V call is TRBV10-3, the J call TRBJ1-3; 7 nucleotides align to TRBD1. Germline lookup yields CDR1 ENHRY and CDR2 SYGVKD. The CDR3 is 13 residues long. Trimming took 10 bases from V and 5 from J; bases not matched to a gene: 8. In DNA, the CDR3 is TGTGCCACATCCCTGACAGGGCGAAACACCATATATTTT. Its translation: CATSLTGRNTIYF.

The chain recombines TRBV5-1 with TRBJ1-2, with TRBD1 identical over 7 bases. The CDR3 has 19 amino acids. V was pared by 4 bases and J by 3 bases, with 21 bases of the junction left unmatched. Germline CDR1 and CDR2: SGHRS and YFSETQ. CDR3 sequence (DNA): TGCGCCAGCAGCCTATCTCCCCGAGGGAGTCCAGGGGGAGACTATGGCTACACCTTC. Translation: CASSLSPRGSPGGDYGYTF.

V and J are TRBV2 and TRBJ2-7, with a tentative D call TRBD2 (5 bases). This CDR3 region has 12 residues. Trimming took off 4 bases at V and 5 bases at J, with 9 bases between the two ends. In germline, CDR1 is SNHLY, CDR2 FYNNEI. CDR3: CASSVEDDEQYF. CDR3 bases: TGTGCCAGCAGTGTGGAGGACGACGAGCAGTACTTC.

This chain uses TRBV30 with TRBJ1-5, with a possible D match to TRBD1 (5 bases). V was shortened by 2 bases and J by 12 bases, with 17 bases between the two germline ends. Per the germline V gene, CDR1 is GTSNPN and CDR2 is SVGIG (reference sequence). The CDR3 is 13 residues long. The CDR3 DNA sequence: TGTGCCTGGAGTCCCTTAAGGGGCCGATTCCAGCATTTT. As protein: CAWSPLRGRFQHF.

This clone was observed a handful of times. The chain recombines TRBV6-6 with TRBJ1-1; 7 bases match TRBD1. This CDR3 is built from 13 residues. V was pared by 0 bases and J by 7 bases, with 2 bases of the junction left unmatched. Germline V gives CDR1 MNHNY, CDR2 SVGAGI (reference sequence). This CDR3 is CASSYSSGGEAFF. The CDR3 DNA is TGTGCCAGCAGTTACTCATCAGGGGGTGAAGCTTTCTTT.